These 3 T cell receptor beta chains originate from one sample sequenced in a study of blood T cells in healthy people across ages. A second roughly 6 to 11 cycle PCR used barcoded and J-beta primers. MiXCR, run by TCRdb on the 5' RACE reads, gives a single entry per CDR3 protein. The sample includes about 1.5 million distinct CDR3 sequences, 42% seen only once; the top ten take approximately 4%. Input material: blood. Every receptor here comes from a woman between 18 and 29 years old in good health.

This clonotype was counted only a few times. The rearrangement links TRBV5-6 to TRBJ1-2; D gene ambiguous. Germline-derived CDR1 and CDR2 are SGHDT and YYEEEE. The CDR3 is 16 residues long. The V end lost 4 bases, the J end lost 2 bases, and 18 bases lay between the germline ends. CDR3 DNA sequence: TGTGCCAGCAGCCCTGGGTTCCTAAGAGGGAACTATGGCTACACCTTC. This encodes CASSPGFLRGNYGYTF.

CDR3 sequence reads: CASRASGGRNEQFF. For the CDR3, the DNA is TGTGCCAGCAGGGCTAGCGGGGGCCGAAATGAGCAGTTCTTC. The rearrangement uses TRBV12-3 or TRBV12-4 and TRBJ2-1; 10 bases match TRBD2. J gave up 7 bases and V 6 bases, and 6 bases lay outside the gene matches. CDR3 length equals 14 residues.

V gene TRBV20-1 combines with J gene TRBJ2-1; TRBD2 matches at 8 bases. CDR1 and CDR2 from the germline V gene are DFQATT and SNEGSKA (reference sequence). V was clipped by 6 bases and J by 5 bases; unmatched bases: 6. This CDR3 contains 13 residues. CDR3 sequence reads: CSAPRAGDNEQFF. The CDR3 DNA follows: TGCAGTGCCCCACGAGCGGGGGACAATGAGCAGTTCTTC.